The rows below give T cell receptor beta chains drawn from one sample of a study of blood T cell repertoires in COVID-19. Sequencing was performed with immunoSEQ multiplex PCR; in TCRdb, only in-frame clones are kept and a portion is missing. Of about 80,000 clones in the sample, about 72% are singletons; the top ten hold approximately 15%. The sequenced material came from peripheral blood. These receptor sequences come from a man aged 65 to 79 with active or convalescent COVID-19. CDR3s include the opening cysteine and the closing phenylalanine or tryptophan. The D gene is left open where the match is weak. Clone size is not always given. Where it is, it says once, few, many or a class for expanded clones.

d_call	clone_size	v_call	j_call	cdr3_nt	cdr3_aa
.	few	TRBV11-2	TRBJ2-2	TGTGCCAGCAGCTTAGTTAGGGAGAGGAACACCGGGGAGCTGTTTTTT	CASSLVRERNTGELFF
.	.	TRBV28	TRBJ1-4	TGTGCCAGCAGCTTCGACAGCATAGGTGAAAAACTGTTTTTT	CASSFDSIGEKLFF
.	.	TRBV5-1	TRBJ1-6	TGCGCCAGCACCTGGGGGGGGGCGACCAGTAATTCACCCCTCCACTTT	CASTWGGATSNSPLHF
.	.	TRBV4-2	TRBJ1-2	TGTGCCAGCAGCCAAGATCGGGGGGGTGGCTACACCTTC	CASSQDRGGGYTF
.	.	TRBV9	TRBJ1-2	TGTGCCAGCAGCGTAGGACAGGACTGGGGCTACACCTTC	CASSVGQDWGYTF
TRBD2	.	TRBV5-1	TRBJ2-3	TGCGCCAGCAGCTCGTTTGCAGCGGGGGGCCTCTTGACGCAGTATTTT	CASSSFAAGGLLTQYF
.	.	TRBV28	TRBJ1-2	TGTGCCAGCAGTTTTGACGGAGCTAACTATGGCTACACCTTC	CASSFDGANYGYTF
.	.	TRBV3-1/TRBV3-2	TRBJ1-2	TGTGCCAGCAGCCAAGATCTCCAGGACAGTGCTAACTATGGCTACACCTTC	CASSQDLQDSANYGYTF
.	.	TRBV19	TRBJ2-5	TGTGCCAGTAGTATAGGCGGGATGCAAGAGACCCAGTACTTC	CASSIGGMQETQYF
.	few	TRBV5-1	TRBJ1-2	TGCGCCAGCAGCTTGGAGAGGCCATCTAACTATGGCTACACCTTC	CASSLERPSNYGYTF
TRBD2	few	TRBV27	TRBJ2-7	TGTGCCAGCAGTTTTAGGGTCCCCACGAGAGTAGCGGGGTTCAACGAGCAGTACTTC	CASSFRVPTRVAGFNEQYF
TRBD2	.	TRBV12-3/TRBV12-4	TRBJ2-1	TGTGCCACCGATAGGACTAGCGGCAATGAGCAGTTCTTC	CATDRTSGNEQFF
.	.	TRBV3-1/TRBV3-2	TRBJ1-1	TGTGCCAGCAGCCCGTCGGGTCACACTGAAGCTTTCTTT	CASSPSGHTEAFF
.	.	TRBV12-3/TRBV12-4	TRBJ1-6	TGTGCCAGCAGTTTGAGGGTTCCACCCCTCCACTTT	CASSLRVPPLHF
.	.	TRBV29-1	TRBJ2-3	TGCAGCGTTCGCAGGGCCGCAGATACGCAGTATTTT	CSVRRAADTQYF
.	.	TRBV9	TRBJ1-2	TGTGCCAGCAGCACCCACAGGGATGGCTACACCTTC	CASSTHRDGYTF
.	.	TRBV18	TRBJ2-3	TGTGCCAGCTCTCTTTCGGGGAGCTCCCTTAGCACAGATACGCAGTATTTT	CASSLSGSSLSTDTQYF
TRBD1	.	TRBV24-1	TRBJ1-5	TGTGCCACCAGTCCCCAGGAGGGGGCTTGGAATCAGCCCCAGCATTTT	CATSPQEGAWNQPQHF
TRBD2	.	TRBV6-6	TRBJ2-1	TGTGCCAGCAGCCAAACGACTAGCGGTGAGCAGTTCTTC	CASSQTTSGEQFF
.	.	TRBV5-5	TRBJ1-6	TGTGCCAGCAGCTTAATCTCGAGCTCCTATAATTCACCCCTCCACTTT	CASSLISSSYNSPLHF
.	.	TRBV5-1	TRBJ2-7	TGCGCCAGCAGCTTTAAAACGGTTGGCGAGCAGTACTTC	CASSFKTVGEQYF
.	.	TRBV4-2	TRBJ1-4	TGTGCCAGCAGCCAAGGATATGGGCAGAATGAAAAACTGTTTTTT	CASSQGYGQNEKLFF
.	.	TRBV7-2	TRBJ1-2	TGTGCCAGCAGCCCTACCGGGCGGGATGGGGCTAACTATGGCTACACCTTC	CASSPTGRDGANYGYTF